This T cell receptor beta chain was documented in a study of shared clonotypes between healthy human individuals. About the study: Plates per donor: three CD4 naive, three CD4 memory, two CD8 naive, one CD8 memory. Study outcomes and limitations: Non-shared clonotypes had lower generation probabilities than those shared by all four donors. Memory subsets generally showed smaller estimated richness than naive subsets did.

Genomic DNA from each subset was divided evenly over several immunoSEQ plates. Only in-frame clones appear in the TCRdb table, and some are missing; sequencing was by immunoSEQ multiplex PCR. The sample records approximately 2.1 million clones, 93% being singletons. V dropped 2 bases and J dropped 6 bases, with 11 bases sitting between them. CDR3 size: 13 residues. Germline V gives CDR1 SGHAT, CDR2 FQNNGV. This clone showed up just once. The antigen remains unidentified. This sequence was found in a man aged 18 to 29 in good health. Some clones in this sample may be carry-over from other donors' samples. The chain joins TRBV11-2 to TRBJ2-7, with D maybe TRBD1 (5 bases). What was sequenced was naive CD4+ T cells from PBMCs. Subset meaning: CD45RA+ positively selected. The CDR3 nucleotides read TGTGCCAGCAGCTTACTCAGGGAACGCGAGCAGTACTTC. Residues: CASSLLREREQYF.